One and the same sample provided the 15 T cell receptor beta chains below, sequenced in a study of cytotoxic CD8 clonotypes in ibrutinib-treated CLL. Sequencing used immunoSEQ multiplex PCR; TCRdb keeps in-frame clones, though not all of them. The sample includes about 300,000 clones, 70% to 80% of them seen just once. The starting material was PBMCs, obtained at disease progression, from a patient treated with ibrutinib. The receptor source for this set is a human donor with chronic lymphocytic leukemia.

This clone was observed a single time. The CDR3 DNA sequence: TGCGCCAGCAGCCAGGGGACAGGGGCCTACAATGAGCAGTTCTTC. Translation gives CASSQGTGAYNEQFF. The gene calls are TRBV4-1 and TRBJ2-1, with TRBD1 identical over 10 bases. V dropped 3 bases and J dropped 2; count of bases not matched to a gene: 1. The CDR3 is 15 residues long. The germline V gene encodes CDR1 MGHRA and CDR2 YSYEKL.

The chain links TRBV5-1 to TRBJ2-7; TRBD1 aligns across 9 bases. The CDR3 totals 18 residues. Germline lookup yields CDR1 SGHRS and CDR2 YFSETQ. J lost 5 bases, V lost 2 bases, and 17 bases had no gene match. In nucleotides, the CDR3 is TGCGCCAGCAGCTTTTCCCCGGGCAACCGGGACAGGGTACACGAGCAGTACTTC. This gives the protein CASSFSPGNRDRVHEQYF.

This clone turned up a few times. The chain links TRBV7-9 to TRBJ2-7; 9 bases fit TRBD1. Germline loops: CDR1 SEHNR, CDR2 FQNEAQ (reference sequence). This CDR3 comprises 16 residues. The junction had 9 bases not matched to a gene; V was cut back by 4 bases and J by 2 bases. This chain's CDR3 is CASSSLPGQGTYEQYF. For the CDR3, the DNA is TGTGCCAGCAGCTCACTGCCGGGACAGGGAACCTACGAGCAGTACTTC.

There are a few counts of this clone. The chain links TRBV19 to TRBJ1-5, with a possible D match to TRBD1 (5 bases). CDR1 and CDR2 (germline): LNHDA, SQIVND (reference sequence). This CDR3 spans 17 amino acids. Trimming took off 8 bases at V and 1 base at J, with 21 bases between the two ends. CDR3 bases: TGTGCCAGTTCGCGGCAGGGCGGGCTGGGGAGCAATCAGCCCCAGCATTTT. This sequence encodes CASSRQGGLGSNQPQHF.

This chain links TRBV10-1 with TRBJ2-3; D remains ambiguous. This CDR3 region has 14 residues. V lost 0 bases and J lost 7, with 11 bases in between. The germline CDR1 and CDR2 sequences are WNHNN and SYGVQD (reference sequence). CDR3 sequence (DNA): TGCGCCAGCAGTGAGTCCGTCTTAGCCCATACGCAGTATTTT. Residues: CASSESVLAHTQYF.

CDR3 nucleotide sequence: TGTGCCAGCAGCTCTCGCGGACTAGCGGGAGAGGGCGGGGAGCTGTTTTTT. Its translation is CASSSRGLAGEGGELFF. The chain combines TRBV7-9 with TRBJ2-2; 13 bases are shared with TRBD2. Germline-derived CDR1 and CDR2 are SEHNR and FQNEAQ (reference sequence). With 4 bases clipped from V and 7 bases from J, the junction kept 9 bases outside the gene matches. The CDR3 runs to 17 residues. Filled out from reference TRBV7-9 and TRBJ2-2, the complete variable domain reads DTGVSQNPRHKITKRGQNVTFRCDPISEHNRLYWYRQTLGQGPEFLTYFQNEAQLEKSRLLSDRFSAERPKGSFSTLEIQRTEQGDSAMYLCASSSRGLAGEGGELFFGEGSRLTVL.

This sequence joins TRBV19 and TRBJ1-5; a weak D match, TRBD1 (5 bases). Trimming cost V 6 bases and J 6 bases, with 18 bases left between them. Germline CDR1 reads LNHDA; CDR2 reads SQIVND (reference sequence). The CDR3 length is 15 residues. The CDR3, as DNA: TGTGCCAGTAGCGCCCCCCGGGGGTCGGGTCAGCCCCAGCATTTT. This encodes CASSAPRGSGQPQHF.

This chain uses TRBV5-6 with TRBJ2-4; tentatively, D is TRBD1 (6 bases). The V and J ends lost 2 bases and 8 bases respectively, with 17 bases between them. CDR1 is SGHDT, CDR2 YYEEEE, per germline. This CDR3 is 15 amino acids long. Here the CDR3 DNA reads TGTGCCAGCAGCTTAAGCAGGGACAAAATGGACATTCAGTACTTC. It yields the protein CASSLSRDKMDIQYF. The entire variable domain, with the rest obtained from reference TRBV5-6 and TRBJ2-4, is as follows: DAGVTQSPTHLIKTRGQQVTLRCSPKSGHDTVSWYQQALGQGPQFIFQYYEEEERQRGNFPDRFSGHQFPNYSSELNVNALLLGDSALYLCASSLSRDKMDIQYFGAGTRLSVL.

J is TRBJ1-3 and V is TRBV13; 7 bases are shared with TRBD1. This CDR3 spans 16 amino acids. Germline assignment: CDR1 PRHDT and CDR2 FYEKMQ (reference sequence). With 0 bases clipped from V and 4 bases from J, the junction kept 6 bases outside the gene matches. CDR3 DNA: TGTGCCAGCAGCTTAGGCGGGACAGCGGCGGGAAACACCATATATTTT. Translated, it gives CASSLGGTAAGNTIYF.

The chain recombines TRBV7-9 with TRBJ2-1; 9 nucleotides align to TRBD2. The V gene end was trimmed by 4 bases and the J gene end by 7 bases; junction bases not matched to a gene: 8. Germline CDR1 and CDR2: SEHNR and FQNEAQ (reference sequence). The CDR3 has 15 amino acids. The CDR3 is CASSSIAGAGNEQFF. The CDR3, as DNA: TGTGCCAGCAGCTCCATAGCGGGAGCGGGTAATGAGCAGTTCTTC. The full variable domain, with the rest looked up from reference TRBV7-9 and TRBJ2-1, is DTGVSQNPRHKITKRGQNVTFRCDPISEHNRLYWYRQTLGQGPEFLTYFQNEAQLEKSRLLSDRFSAERPKGSFSTLEIQRTEQGDSAMYLCASSSIAGAGNEQFFGPGTRLTVL.

This clone showed up just a few times. The V call is TRBV27, the J call TRBJ2-7, with TRBD1 matching over 8 bases. CDR1 and CDR2 (germline): MNHEY, SMNVEV (reference sequence). The J segment lost 2 bases and the V segment lost 5 bases, leaving 8 bases of the junction unmatched. The CDR3 runs to 15 residues. The CDR3 DNA follows: TGTGCCAGCAGTCCACGGACAGGGCAGCCCTACGAGCAGTACTTC. Translation gives CASSPRTGQPYEQYF.

CDR3 in amino acids: CASSQLQGNQPQHF. In DNA form, the CDR3 reads TGTGCCAGCTCACAACTACAGGGAAATCAGCCCCAGCATTTT. V usage is TRBV18 and J usage is TRBJ1-5; D might be TRBD1 (6 bases). Germline V gives CDR1 KGHSH, CDR2 LQKENI. The CDR3 has 14 residues. Trimming removed 4 bases from V and 4 bases from J, with 11 bases in between.

V usage is TRBV13 and J usage is TRBJ2-7; 10 positions agree with TRBD2. Germline CDR1 PRHDT, CDR2 FYEKMQ (reference sequence). With 3 bases clipped from V and 3 bases from J, the junction kept 8 bases outside the gene matches. The CDR3 totals 16 residues. CDR3 loop: CASSLGLATSYYEQYF. The CDR3 nucleotides are TGTGCCAGCAGCTTGGGACTAGCGACCTCCTACTACGAGCAGTACTTC.

The rearrangement links TRBV5-1 to TRBJ2-7, with D perhaps matching TRBD1 (5 bases). The CDR3 runs to 14 residues. The V end lost 1 base, the J end lost 1 base, and 9 bases lay between the germline ends. Per the germline V gene, CDR1 is SGHRS and CDR2 is YFSETQ. CDR3 sequence: CASSLSAGSYEQYF. Written as DNA, the CDR3 is TGCGCCAGCAGCTTGTCGGCAGGGTCCTACGAGCAGTACTTC.

This clone came up once. V and J are TRBV18 and TRBJ2-2, with 7 bases that match TRBD2. CDR1 and CDR2 from the germline V gene are KGHSH and LQKENI. The CDR3 is made up of 16 amino acids. V lost 4 bases to trimming and J lost 1 base; unmatched junction nucleotides: 6. CDR3 nucleotide sequence: TGTGCCAGCTCACACAGCGGGAAAGAGAACACCGGGGAGCTGTTTTTT. Translation: CASSHSGKENTGELFF.